This T cell receptor beta chain was documented in a study of identifying expanded T cells in peripheral blood. TCRdb's copy holds only in-frame clones and misses some; the assay was immunoSEQ multiplex PCR. The sample lists 100,000 or so clones, roughly 89% occurring once. CDR3 length equals 18 residues. The ends were cut back, 1 base at V and 4 bases at J, with 17 bases in the middle. The germline V gene has CDR1 MGHRA and CDR2 YSYEKL. This chain links TRBV4-1 with TRBJ2-6; D may correspond to TRBD1 or TRBD2 (6 bases each). The specimen sequenced was blood. The clonotype originates from a person aged 18-70 years in good health. The CDR3 DNA sequence: TGCGCCAGCAGCCAAGGGGTCTCGGGGGCGGGAGGGGCCAACGTCCTGACTTTC. It specifies CASSQGVSGAGGANVLTF.